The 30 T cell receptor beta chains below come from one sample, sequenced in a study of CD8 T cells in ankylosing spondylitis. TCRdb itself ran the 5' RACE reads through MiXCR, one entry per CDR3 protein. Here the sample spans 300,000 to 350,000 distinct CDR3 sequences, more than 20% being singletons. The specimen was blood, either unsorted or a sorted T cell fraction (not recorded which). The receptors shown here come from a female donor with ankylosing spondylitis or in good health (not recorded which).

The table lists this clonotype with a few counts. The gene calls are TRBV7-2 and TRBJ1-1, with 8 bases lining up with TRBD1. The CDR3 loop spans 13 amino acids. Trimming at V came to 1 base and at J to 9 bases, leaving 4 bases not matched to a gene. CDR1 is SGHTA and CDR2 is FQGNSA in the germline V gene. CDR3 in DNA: TGTGCCAGCAGCTTAGACAGGGGGGGGAAAGCTTTCTTT. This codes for CASSLDRGGKAFF.

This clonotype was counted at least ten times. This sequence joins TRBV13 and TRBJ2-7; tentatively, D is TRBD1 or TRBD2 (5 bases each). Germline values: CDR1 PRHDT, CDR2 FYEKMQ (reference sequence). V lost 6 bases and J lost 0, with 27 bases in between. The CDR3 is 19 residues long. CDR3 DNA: TGTGCCAGCAGTATAGAGGGGCTCAGGGTTGGGGGAAGCTCCTACGAGCAGTACTTC. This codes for CASSIEGLRVGGSSYEQYF. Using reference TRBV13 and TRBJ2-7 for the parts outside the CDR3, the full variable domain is AAGVIQSPRHLIKEKRETATLKCYPIPRHDTVYWYQQGPGQDPQFLISFYEKMQSDKGSIPDRFSAQQFSDYHSELNMSSLELGDSALYFCASSIEGLRVGGSSYEQYFGPGTRLTVT.

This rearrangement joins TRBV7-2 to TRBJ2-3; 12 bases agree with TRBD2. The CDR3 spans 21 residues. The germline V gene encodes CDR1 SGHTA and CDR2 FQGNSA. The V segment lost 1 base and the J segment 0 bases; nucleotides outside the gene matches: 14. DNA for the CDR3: TGTGCCAGCAGCTTAGGTTCTATTGGGACTAGCGGGTTGCCTAGCACAGATACGCAGTATTTT. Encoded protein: CASSLGSIGTSGLPSTDTQYF. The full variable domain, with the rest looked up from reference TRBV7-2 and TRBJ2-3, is GAGVSQSPSNKVTEKGKDVELRCDPISGHTALYWYRQSLGQGLEFLIYFQGNSAPDKSGLPSDRFSAERTGGSVSTLTIQRTQQEDSAVYLCASSLGSIGTSGLPSTDTQYFGPGTRLTVL.

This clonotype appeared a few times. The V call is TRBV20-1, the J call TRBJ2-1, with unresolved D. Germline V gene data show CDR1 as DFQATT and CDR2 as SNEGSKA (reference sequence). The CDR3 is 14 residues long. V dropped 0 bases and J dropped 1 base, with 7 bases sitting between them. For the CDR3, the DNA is TGCAGTGCTAGAGACGGTGGATCCTACAATGAGCAGTTCTTC. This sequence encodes CSARDGGSYNEQFF.

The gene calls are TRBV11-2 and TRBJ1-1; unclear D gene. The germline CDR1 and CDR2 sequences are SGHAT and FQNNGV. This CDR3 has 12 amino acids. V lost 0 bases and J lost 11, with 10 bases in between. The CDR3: CASSLDHLGAFF. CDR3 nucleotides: TGTGCCAGCAGCTTAGATCACCTGGGGGCTTTCTTT.

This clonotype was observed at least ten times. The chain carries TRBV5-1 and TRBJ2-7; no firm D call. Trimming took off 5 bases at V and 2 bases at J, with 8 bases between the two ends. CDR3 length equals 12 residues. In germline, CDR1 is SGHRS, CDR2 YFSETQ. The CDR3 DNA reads TGCGCCAGCAGAGTAGGAACCTACGAGCAGTACTTC. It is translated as CASRVGTYEQYF.

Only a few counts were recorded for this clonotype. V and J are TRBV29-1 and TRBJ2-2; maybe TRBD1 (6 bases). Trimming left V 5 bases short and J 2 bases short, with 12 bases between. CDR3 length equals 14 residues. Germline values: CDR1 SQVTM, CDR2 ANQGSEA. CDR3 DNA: TGCAGCGTTTCCGGACAGACCAACACCGGGGAGCTGTTTTTT. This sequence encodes CSVSGQTNTGELFF.

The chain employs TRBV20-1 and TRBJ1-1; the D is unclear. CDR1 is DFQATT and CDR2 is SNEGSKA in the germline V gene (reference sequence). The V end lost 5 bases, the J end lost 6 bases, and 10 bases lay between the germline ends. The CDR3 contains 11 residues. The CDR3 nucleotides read TGCAGTGCTGAGTCAGGCCCTGAAGCTTTCTTT. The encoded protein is CSAESGPEAFF.

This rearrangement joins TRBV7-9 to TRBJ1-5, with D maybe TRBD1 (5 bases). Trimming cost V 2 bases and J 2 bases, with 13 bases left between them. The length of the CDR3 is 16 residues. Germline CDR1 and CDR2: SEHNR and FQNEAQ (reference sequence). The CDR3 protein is CASSLTGGIRNQPQHF. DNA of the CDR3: TGTGCCAGCAGCTTAACGGGGGGAATCCGCAATCAGCCCCAGCATTTT.

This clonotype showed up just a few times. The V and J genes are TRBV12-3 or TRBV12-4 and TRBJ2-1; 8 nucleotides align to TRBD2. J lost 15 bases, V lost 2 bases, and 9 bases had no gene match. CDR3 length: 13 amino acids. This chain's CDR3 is CASSLPPGLVAFF. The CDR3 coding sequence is TGTGCCAGCAGTTTACCACCGGGACTAGTGGCGTTCTTC.

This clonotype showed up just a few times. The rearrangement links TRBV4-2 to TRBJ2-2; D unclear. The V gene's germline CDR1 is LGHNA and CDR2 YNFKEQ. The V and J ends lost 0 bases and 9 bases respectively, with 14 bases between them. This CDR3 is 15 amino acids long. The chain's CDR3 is CASSQERVSARELFF. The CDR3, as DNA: TGTGCCAGCAGCCAAGAAAGAGTCTCGGCCAGGGAGCTGTTTTTT.

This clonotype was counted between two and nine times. The CDR3 DNA reads TGTGCCAGCAGTTTAAGTAGCTCCTATAATTCACCCCTCCACTTT. Protein: CASSLSSSYNSPLHF. The chain is built from TRBV12-3 or TRBV12-4 and TRBJ1-6, with no clear D. The CDR3 covers 15 residues. V lost 2 bases, J lost 0 bases, and 5 bases lay in between.

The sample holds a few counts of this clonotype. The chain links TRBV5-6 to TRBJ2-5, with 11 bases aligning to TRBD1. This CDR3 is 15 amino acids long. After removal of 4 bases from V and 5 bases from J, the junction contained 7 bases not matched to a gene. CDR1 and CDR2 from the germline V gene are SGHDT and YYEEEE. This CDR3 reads CASSLGQGAQETQYF. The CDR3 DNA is TGTGCCAGCAGCCTCGGACAGGGGGCTCAGGAGACCCAGTACTTC.

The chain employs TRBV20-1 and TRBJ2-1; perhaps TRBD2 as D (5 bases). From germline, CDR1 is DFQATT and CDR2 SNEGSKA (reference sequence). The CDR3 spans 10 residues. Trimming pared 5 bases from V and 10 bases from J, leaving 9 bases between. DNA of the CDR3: TGCAGTGCTCCTCGGGGAGAGCAGTTCTTC. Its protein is CSAPRGEQFF.

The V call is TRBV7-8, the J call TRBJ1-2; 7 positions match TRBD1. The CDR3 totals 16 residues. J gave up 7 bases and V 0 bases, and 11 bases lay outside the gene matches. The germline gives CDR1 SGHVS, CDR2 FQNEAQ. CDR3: CASSLADSDRLIGYTF. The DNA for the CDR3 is TGTGCCAGCAGCTTAGCGGACTCGGACAGGTTGATTGGCTACACCTTC.

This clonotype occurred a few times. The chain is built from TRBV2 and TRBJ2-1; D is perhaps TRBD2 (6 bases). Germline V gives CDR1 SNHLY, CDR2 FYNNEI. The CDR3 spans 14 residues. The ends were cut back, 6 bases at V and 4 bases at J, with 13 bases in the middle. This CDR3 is CASRFSEGYNEQFF. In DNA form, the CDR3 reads TGTGCCAGCAGGTTCTCGGAGGGATACAATGAGCAGTTCTTC.

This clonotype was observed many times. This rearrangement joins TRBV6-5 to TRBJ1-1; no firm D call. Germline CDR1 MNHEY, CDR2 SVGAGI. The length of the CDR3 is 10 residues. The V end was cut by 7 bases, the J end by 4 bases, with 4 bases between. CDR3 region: CASKGTEAFF. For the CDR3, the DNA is TGTGCCAGCAAGGGCACTGAAGCTTTCTTT.

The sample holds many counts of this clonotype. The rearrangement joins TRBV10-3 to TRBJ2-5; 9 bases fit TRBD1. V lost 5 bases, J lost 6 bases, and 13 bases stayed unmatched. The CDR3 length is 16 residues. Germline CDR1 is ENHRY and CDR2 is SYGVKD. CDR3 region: CAISPTEGQGWKTQYF. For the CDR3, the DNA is TGTGCCATCAGTCCCACAGAAGGACAGGGGTGGAAGACCCAGTACTTC.

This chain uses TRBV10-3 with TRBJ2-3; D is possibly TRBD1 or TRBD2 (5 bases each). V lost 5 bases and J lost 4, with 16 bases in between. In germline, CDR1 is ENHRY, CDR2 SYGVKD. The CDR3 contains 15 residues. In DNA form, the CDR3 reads TGTGCCATCAGTCCCGTACGGGAAGGGGCAGATACGCAGTATTTT. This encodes CAISPVREGADTQYF.

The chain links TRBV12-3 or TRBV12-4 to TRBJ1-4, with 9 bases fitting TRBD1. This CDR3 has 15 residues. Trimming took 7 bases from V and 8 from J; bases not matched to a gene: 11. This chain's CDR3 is CASTPAGTGPEKLFF. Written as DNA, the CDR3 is TGTGCCAGCACCCCCGCAGGGACAGGGCCCGAAAAACTGTTTTTT.

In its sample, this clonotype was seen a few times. CDR3 sequence reads: CASRWASGSYEQYF. The CDR3 DNA follows: TGTGCCTCTCGGTGGGCTAGCGGTTCCTACGAGCAGTACTTC. This chain links TRBV6-1 with TRBJ2-7; 7 bases match TRBD2. V shed 11 bases and J 1 base; nucleotides not matched to a gene: 11. Germline CDR1 reads MNHNS; CDR2 reads SASEGT. The CDR3 has 14 amino acids.

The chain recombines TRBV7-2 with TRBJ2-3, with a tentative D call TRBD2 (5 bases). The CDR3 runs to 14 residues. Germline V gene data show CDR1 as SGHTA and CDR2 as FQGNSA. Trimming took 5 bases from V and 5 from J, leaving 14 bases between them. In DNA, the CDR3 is TGTGCCAGCAGCCCCCGGAGGCCCTTAGATACGCAGTATTTT. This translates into CASSPRRPLDTQYF.

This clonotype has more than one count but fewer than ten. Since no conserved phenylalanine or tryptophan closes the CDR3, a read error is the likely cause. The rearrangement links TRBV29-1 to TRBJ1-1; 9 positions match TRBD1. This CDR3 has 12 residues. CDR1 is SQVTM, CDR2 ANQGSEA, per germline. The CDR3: CSVEGTGIAAFC. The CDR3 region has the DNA TGCAGCGTCGAAGGGACAGGGATAGCAGCTTTCTGT.

The CDR3 nucleotides are TGTGCCATCAGTCCCCGGGCAGATGACGAGCAGTACTTC. It is translated as CAISPRADDEQYF. The chain joins TRBV10-3 to TRBJ2-7, with D unresolved. CDR3 length equals 13 residues. CDR1 and CDR2 from the germline V gene are ENHRY and SYGVKD. Trimming shortened V by 5 bases and J by 5 bases, and 13 bases separated the two germline ends.

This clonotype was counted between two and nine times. The CDR3 here is CSVGPEHEQYF. In DNA form, the CDR3 reads TGCAGCGTTGGGCCGGAACACGAGCAGTACTTC. The rearrangement joins TRBV29-1 to TRBJ2-7; D not resolved. The CDR3 has 11 amino acids. The V end lost 4 bases, the J end lost 5 bases, and 9 bases lay between the germline ends. Germline CDR1 SQVTM, CDR2 ANQGSEA.

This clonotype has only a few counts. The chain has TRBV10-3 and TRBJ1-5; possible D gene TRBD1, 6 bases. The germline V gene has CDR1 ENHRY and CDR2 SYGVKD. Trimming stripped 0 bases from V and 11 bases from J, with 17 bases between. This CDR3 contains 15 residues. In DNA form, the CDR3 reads TGTGCCATCAGTGAGTCCGCAGGGGAGGTAATGACCCAGCATTTT. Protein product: CAISESAGEVMTQHF.

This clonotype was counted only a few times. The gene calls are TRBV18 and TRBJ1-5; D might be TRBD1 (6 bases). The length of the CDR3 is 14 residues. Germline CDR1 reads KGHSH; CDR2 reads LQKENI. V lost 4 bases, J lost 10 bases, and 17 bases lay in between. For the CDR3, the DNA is TGTGCCAGCTCACGTTCGACAGGCCTGGGCCCCCAGCATTTT. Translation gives CASSRSTGLGPQHF. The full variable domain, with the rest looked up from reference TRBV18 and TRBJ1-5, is NAGVMQNPRHLVRRRGQEARLRCSPMKGHSHVYWYRQLPEEGLKFMVYLQKENIIDESGMPKERFSAEFPKEGPSILRIQQVVRGDSAAYFCASSRSTGLGPQHFGDGTRLSIL.

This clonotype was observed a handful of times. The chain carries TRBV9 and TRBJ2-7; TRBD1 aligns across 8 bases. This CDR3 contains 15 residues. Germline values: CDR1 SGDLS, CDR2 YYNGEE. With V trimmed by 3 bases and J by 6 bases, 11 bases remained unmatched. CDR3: CASSDGYGQGAEQYF. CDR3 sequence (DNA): TGTGCCAGCAGCGACGGATACGGCCAGGGGGCCGAGCAGTACTTC.

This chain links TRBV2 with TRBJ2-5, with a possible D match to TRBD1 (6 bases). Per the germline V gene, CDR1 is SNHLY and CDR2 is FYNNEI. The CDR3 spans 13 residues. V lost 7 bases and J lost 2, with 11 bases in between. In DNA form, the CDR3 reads TGTGCCAGCAACCGGGACACTCAAGAGACCCAGTACTTC. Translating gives CASNRDTQETQYF.

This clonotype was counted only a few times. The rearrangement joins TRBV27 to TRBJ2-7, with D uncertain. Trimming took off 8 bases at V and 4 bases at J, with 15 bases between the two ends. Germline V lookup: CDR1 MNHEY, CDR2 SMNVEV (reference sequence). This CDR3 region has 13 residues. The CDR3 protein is CASGRSGRYEQYF. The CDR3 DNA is TGTGCCAGCGGCAGATCTGGACGGTACGAGCAGTACTTC.